These T cell receptor beta chains were read from a single sample in a study of shared clonotypes between healthy human individuals. Repertoires were generated with immunoSEQ multiplex PCR, while TCRdb's copy carries only in-frame clones and drops some. The data show roughly 2.5 million clones, with approximately 90% seen just once and roughly 0.14% held by the top ten. The sample consisted of naive CD4+ T cells sorted from blood. The receptor source for this set is a young man in good health. CDR3s leave out the opening cysteine and the closing phenylalanine or tryptophan. Fields, in order: V gene, clone size, D gene, CDR3 protein. The D gene is left open where the match is weak. Expanded clones get a size class; other rows say once, few or many, or leave the size out.

TRBV14,-,-,ASSQDGGTEAF
TRBV4-2,-,TRBD2,ASPKKALAGDLGHEQY
TRBV30,-,TRBD1,AWGGQTSYNEQF
TRBV5-1,-,TRBD2,ASSPRRTSGRAGETQY
TRBV7-2,-,-,ASSLWAGPTSYEQY
TRBV19,-,-,ASSSYTLDEKLF
TRBV4-1,-,-,ASSQARGEKLF
TRBV7-9,-,-,ASSLAGILETQY
TRBV9,-,TRBD1,ASSSRTGTNEQY
TRBV7-9,few,TRBD2,ASSARLAGAPYNEQF
TRBV30,-,TRBD2,AWNVPSGSTDTQY
TRBV19,-,TRBD1,ASSSSTGLSSYEQY
TRBV18,-,-,ASSPNGRNEQF
TRBV11-2,-,TRBD2,ASSSQRGAGETQY
TRBV4-2,-,-,ASSQEIGRDQPQH
TRBV5-1,-,TRBD1,ASSGTAQH
TRBV5-1,-,TRBD2,ASSPGLAANTGELF
TRBV7-2,-,TRBD2,ASSTTSGTQY
TRBV5-1,once,TRBD2,ASSLGLATYNEQF
TRBV6-5,few,-,ATRNEKVETQY
TRBV7-2,-,-,ASSLGVRNPYEQY
TRBV28,-,TRBD1,ASRGTQGRLTEAF
TRBV6-6,-,-,ASSRQGGPYGYT
TRBV6-1,-,TRBD1,ASSGQGNGNSPLH
TRBV6-5,-,-,ASSMGITTDTQY
TRBV6-1,-,-,ASSERISEKLF
TRBV11-2,-,-,ASSLGQSGNTIY
TRBV9,few,-,ASSVRTGVGELF
TRBV28,-,-,ASSLTNEQF
TRBV9,-,-,ASSPPSYEQY